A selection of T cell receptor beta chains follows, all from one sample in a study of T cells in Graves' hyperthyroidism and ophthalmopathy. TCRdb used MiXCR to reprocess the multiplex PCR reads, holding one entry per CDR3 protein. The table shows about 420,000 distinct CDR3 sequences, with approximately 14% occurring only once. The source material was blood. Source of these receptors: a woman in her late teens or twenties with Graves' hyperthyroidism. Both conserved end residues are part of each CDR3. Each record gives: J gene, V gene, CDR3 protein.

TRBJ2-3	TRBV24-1	CATSDLRTDTQYF
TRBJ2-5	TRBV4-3	CASSGGLLRTQETQYF
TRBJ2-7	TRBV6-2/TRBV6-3	CASSKGQDAYEQYF
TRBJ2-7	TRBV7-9	CASSANRVPEQYF
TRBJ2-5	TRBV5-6	CASSIQGRQYF
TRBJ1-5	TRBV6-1	CASSLHRNQPQHF
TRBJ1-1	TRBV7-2	CASSFDPGNTEAFF
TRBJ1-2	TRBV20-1	CSAVPGHNYGYTF
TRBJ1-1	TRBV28	CASSLKVRNTEAFF
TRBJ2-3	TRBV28	CASSSAAGRTDTQYF
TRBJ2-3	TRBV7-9	CASSLARTALTDTQYF
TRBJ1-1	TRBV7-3	CASSLFGAPGTVAFF
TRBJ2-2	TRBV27	CASSPSPSGVRGELFF
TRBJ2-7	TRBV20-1	CSARDYRGKDYEQYF
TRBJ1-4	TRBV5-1	CASSVVPNEKLFF
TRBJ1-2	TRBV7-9	CASSSITLGYGYTF
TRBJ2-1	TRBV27	CASSPIGDSSEQFF
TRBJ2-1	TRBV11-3	CASSPSRGAEIYNEQFF
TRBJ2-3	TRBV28	CASSTGQGRTDTQYF
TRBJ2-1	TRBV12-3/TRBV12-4	CAQAKEGEQFF
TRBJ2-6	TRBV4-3	CASSQSSTSSGANVLTF
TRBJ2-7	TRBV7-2	CASSFSTVYEQYF
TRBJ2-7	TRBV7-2	CASSLLAGGREQYF
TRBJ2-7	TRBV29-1	CSVDGGGPSYEQYF
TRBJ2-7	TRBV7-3	CASSMTSGLSEQYF
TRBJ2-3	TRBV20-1	CSAPQGLALVSTQYF
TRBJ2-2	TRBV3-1	CASSQVAGVFGELFF
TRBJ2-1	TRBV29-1	CSVEEGAGRSYNEQFF
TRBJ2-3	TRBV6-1	CASSLAGVGTDTQYF
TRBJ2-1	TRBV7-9	CASSSPPSGLWVYNEQFF
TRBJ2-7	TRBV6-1	CASSGRDRESYEQYF
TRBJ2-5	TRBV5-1	CASSFGGQEAQYF
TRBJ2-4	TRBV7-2	CASSLGGSLNIQYF
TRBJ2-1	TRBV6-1	CASSQSGQGYNEQFF
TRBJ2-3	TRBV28	CASTRGQSEDTQYF
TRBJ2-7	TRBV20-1	CSAGDPTYEQYF
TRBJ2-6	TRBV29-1	CSVDRGSGSSGANVLTF
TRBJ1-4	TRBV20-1	CSASLREGNEKLFF
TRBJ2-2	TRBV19	CASRVSSPTLANTGELFF
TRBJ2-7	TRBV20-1	CSARDWEGGTYEQYF
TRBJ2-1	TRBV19	CASSIIAGGTNNEQFF
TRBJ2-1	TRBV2	CASSREAYNEQFF
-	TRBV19	CATQGAWYNEQYF
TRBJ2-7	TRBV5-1	CASSLEDGGRPSYEQYF
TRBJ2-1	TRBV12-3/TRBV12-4	CASKGRLYNEQFF
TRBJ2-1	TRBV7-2	CASSSLGLVIQNEQFF
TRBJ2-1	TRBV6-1	CASSALGGFEQFF
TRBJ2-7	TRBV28	CASSFPPGGGTYEQYF
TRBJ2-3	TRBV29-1	CSALGSATKSTDTQYF
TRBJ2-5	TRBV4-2	CASSRAIAGQETQYF